This T cell receptor (beta chain) came from a study of T-cell reconstitution after alpha-beta-depleted transplantation in children (dated by TCRdb to the mid-2010s). Notes on the research overall: The study quantitatively tracked T-cell immune reconstitution after TCRalphabeta/CD19-depleted allogeneic hematopoietic cell transplantation in children using TCR repertoire profiling. Beyond this particular receptor, the publication reports: Over subsequent months, a decline in hyperexpanded clone frequencies was noted, and after one year, T-cell counts and TCRbeta diversity were mostly ascribed to newly produced T cells. In some patients, the high TCRbeta diversity seen at day 60 was put down to recipient T cells and intrathymic progenitors that had survived conditioning. The apparently early alphabetaT-cell count recovery about two months after transplant was reportedly dependent on only several hundred rapidly expanded clones derived from non-depleted graft cells.

From cysteine to phenylalanine, the CDR3 is 14 amino acids long. Here the CDR3 DNA is all that survives: 42 bases in frame from base 1. Cut back by 1 base and 0 bases, the V and J ends lie 8 bases apart. CDR1 and CDR2 are drawn from the germline V gene: SQVTM, ANQGSEA. This clonotype was counted a few times. The antigen this receptor binds is unknown. Base-call qualities are not available, and no considerably larger clone is one nucleotide away. Taken with the paper, the label for treatment or condition translates to: allogeneic hematopoietic cell transplantation with graft depleted of TCRalphabeta T cells and CD19 B cells. Transplant recipients were children who received TCRalphabeta/CD19-depleted allogeneic hematopoietic cell grafts. Receptors were amplified or captured by PCR. The sequencer listed for this sample is Illumina HiSeq 2500. TCR libraries were prepared with molecular barcoding, using unique molecular identifiers to normalize TCRbeta repertoire quantification. TCRdb reprocessing: public reads trimmed at Q25 with fastp, clones called with MiXCR, in-frame beta chains kept. Each entry merges the rows of one CDR3 protein and shows their most common DNA and genes. The sample yields just under 250,000 distinct CDR3 sequences; roughly 23% were counted once. Of the sample, approximately 2.5% is held by the ten largest clones.

The clonotype originates from a girl aged 2-9 years with Fanconi anemia, due to receive a stem cell transplant. The starting material was PBMCs, obtained before TCRalphabeta/CD19-depleted stem cell transplant. The rearranged segments are TRBV29-1 and TRBJ2-3; a confident D gene designation cannot be given. The CDR3 loop reads CSVEGPVSTDTQYF. The DNA sequence follows: TGCAGCGTTGAAGGCCCGGTTAGCACAGATACGCAGTATTTT.